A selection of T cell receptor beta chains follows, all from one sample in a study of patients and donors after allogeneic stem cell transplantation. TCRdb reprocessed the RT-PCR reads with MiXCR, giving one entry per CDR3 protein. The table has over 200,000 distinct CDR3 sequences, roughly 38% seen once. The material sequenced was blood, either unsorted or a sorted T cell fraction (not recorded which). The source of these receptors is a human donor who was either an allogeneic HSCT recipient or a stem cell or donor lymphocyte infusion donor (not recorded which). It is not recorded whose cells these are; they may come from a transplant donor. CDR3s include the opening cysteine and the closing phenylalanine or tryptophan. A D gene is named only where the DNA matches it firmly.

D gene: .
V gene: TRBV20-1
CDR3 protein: CSAWTRGGHTEAFF

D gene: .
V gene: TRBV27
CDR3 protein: CASSLYPGREAFGHTEAFF

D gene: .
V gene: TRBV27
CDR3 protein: CASSLSTATYEQYF

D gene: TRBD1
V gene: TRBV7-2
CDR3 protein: CASSPGQGWQPQHF

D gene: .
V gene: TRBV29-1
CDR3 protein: CSVGTSFTYEQYF

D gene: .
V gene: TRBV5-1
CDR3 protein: CASRADMNTEAFF

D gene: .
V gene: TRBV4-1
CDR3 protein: CASSQERQAYYEQYF

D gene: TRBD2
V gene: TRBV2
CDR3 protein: CASTPRGVAGSYEQYF

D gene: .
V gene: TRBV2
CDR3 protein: CASSATGTEYGYTF

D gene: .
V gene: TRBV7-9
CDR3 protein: CASSLGQITWEKLFF

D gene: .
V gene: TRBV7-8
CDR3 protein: CASSYWGGSGFF

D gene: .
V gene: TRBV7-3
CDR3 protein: CASSLDPNTGELFF

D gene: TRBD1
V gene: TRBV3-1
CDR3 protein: CASRPGTGVTEAFF

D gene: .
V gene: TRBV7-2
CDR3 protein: CASSQPLYGYTF

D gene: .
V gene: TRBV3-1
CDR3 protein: CASSQDHQASAIYF

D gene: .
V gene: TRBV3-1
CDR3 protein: CASSQDGVGQGTEAFF

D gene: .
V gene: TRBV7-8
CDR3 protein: CASSLAFQGLDGYTF

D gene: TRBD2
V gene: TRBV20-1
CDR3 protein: CSAERGLNTGELFF

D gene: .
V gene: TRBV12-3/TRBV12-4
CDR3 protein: CASSLWRIREGNQPQHF

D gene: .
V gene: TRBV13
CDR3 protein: CASSRIPTYSGNTIYF

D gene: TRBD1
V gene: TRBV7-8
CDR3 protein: CASSLRDRSNEKLFF

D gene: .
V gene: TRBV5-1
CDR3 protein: CASSLALSSGNTIYF